This passage covers 31 T cell receptor beta chains from one sample sequenced in a study of early stage breast cancer tumors (dated by TCRdb to the late 2010s). The library was built by means of the immunoSEQ multiplex PCR assay. TCRdb provides this immuneACCESS table in a form limited to in-frame rearrangements. Some clones are lacking; in checked studies, under half of them reflect an unresolved V gene, and why the rest are absent is not known. The sample table lists about 50,000 clones, approximately 80% of them with a count of one. The ten largest clones take up about 3.7% of the sample. Sequenced sample: blood. The receptors originated from a person aged 25 to 40 with breast cancer.

This sequence joins TRBV5-1 and TRBJ2-3; D may be TRBD1 or TRBD2 (5 bases each). Trimming stripped 4 bases from V and 4 bases from J, with 16 bases between. The CDR3 is 15 amino acids. The germline V gene has CDR1 SGHRS and CDR2 YFSETQ. Here the CDR3 DNA reads TGCGCCAGCAGCAACCGGGACCGAAGGGCAGATACGCAGTATTTT. Protein product: CASSNRDRRADTQYF.

Comment on this clone: At the DNA level, this CDR3 is encoded by other sequences in the same sample as well. The rearrangement joins TRBV30 to TRBJ2-5; 7 nucleotides line up with TRBD2. Per germline, CDR1 GTSNPN and CDR2 SVGIG (reference sequence). The V and J ends lost 0 bases and 7 bases, in that order; junction bases with no gene match: 11. This CDR3 is built from 15 residues. The CDR3: CAWSVSLAGERTQYF. CDR3 nucleotides: TGTGCCTGGAGTGTTAGTTTGGCGGGGGAGAGGACCCAGTACTTC.

The chain joins TRBV19 to TRBJ1-4, with TRBD1 identical over 7 bases. In germline, CDR1 is LNHDA, CDR2 SQIVND (reference sequence). This CDR3 spans 14 amino acids. Unmatched junction bases numbered 6, after V lost 7 bases and J lost 4 bases. Here the CDR3 DNA reads TGTGCCAGTACCCAGACAGGGAATAATGAAAAACTGTTTTTT. This translates into CASTQTGNNEKLFF.

The chain combines TRBV2 with TRBJ2-1; D perhaps matches TRBD2 (6 bases). Germline CDR1 reads SNHLY; CDR2 reads FYNNEI. Trimming left V 7 bases short and J 2 bases short, with 9 bases between. CDR3 length: 13 amino acids. This CDR3 reads CASTGGTYNEQFF. The CDR3 bases are TGTGCCAGCACGGGCGGGACCTACAATGAGCAGTTCTTC.

This chain joins TRBV7-2 and TRBJ2-2; tentatively, D is TRBD1 or TRBD2 (6 bases each). CDR3 length: 14 amino acids. Trimming stripped 7 bases from V and 2 bases from J, with 11 bases between. Germline V gene lookup returns CDR1 SGHTA and CDR2 FQGNSA. CDR3 region: CASTEGGNTGELFF. The CDR3 DNA is TGTGCCAGCACCGAGGGGGGTAACACCGGGGAGCTGTTTTTT.

This rearrangement joins TRBV7-6 to TRBJ2-7, with D maybe TRBD2 (6 bases). Germline CDR1 is SGHVS and CDR2 is FNYEAQ. The CDR3 sequence is 14 residues long. Trimming removed 5 bases at V and 3 bases at J, with 14 bases between. CDR3 protein: CASSTEPRGYEQYF. The CDR3 region has the DNA TGTGCCAGCAGCACCGAGCCGCGGGGCTACGAGCAGTACTTC.

A few counts support this clone. The chain uses TRBV18 and TRBJ2-2; TRBD2 might be the D (5 bases). Germline values: CDR1 KGHSH, CDR2 LQKENI. Between the trimmed V and J ends, which lost 5 bases and 6 bases, there was a span of 10 bases. There are 13 residues in the CDR3. The CDR3 spells CASSGTRAGELFF. CDR3 nucleotide sequence: TGTGCCAGCTCAGGAACTAGAGCCGGGGAGCTGTTTTTT.

The chain uses TRBV21-1 and TRBJ2-2; the DNA was not compared with TRBD1, the D call given in the table. TRBV21-1 is listed as a pseudogene. The CDR3 runs to 15 residues. CDR3: CASSHDRWNTGELFF. The CDR3 nucleotides are TGTGCCAGCAGCCATGACAGGTGGAACACCGGGGAGCTGTTTTTT.

The chain is built from TRBV19 and TRBJ2-7; 9 bases match TRBD1. Germline V CDR1 and CDR2: LNHDA, SQIVND (reference sequence). This CDR3 contains 14 residues. J was trimmed by 3 bases and V by 6 bases; bases with no gene match: 6. The CDR3 DNA is TGTGCCAGTAGGGGGACAGGGACTATCTACGAGCAGTACTTC. It yields the protein CASRGTGTIYEQYF.

V gene TRBV19 combines with J gene TRBJ1-2; D call uncertain. CDR1 and CDR2 from the germline V gene are LNHDA and SQIVND (reference sequence). V lost 3 bases and J lost 2, with 7 bases in between. This CDR3 spans 13 amino acids. The CDR3 spells CASSMAVNYGYTF. CDR3 bases: TGTGCCAGTAGTATGGCAGTGAACTATGGCTACACCTTC. Together with reference TRBV19 and TRBJ1-2, the CDR3 gives the full variable domain: DGGITQSPKYLFRKEGQNVTLSCEQNLNHDAMYWYRQDPGQGLRLIYYSQIVNDFQKGDIAEGYSVSREKKESFPLTVTSAQKNPTAFYLCASSMAVNYGYTFGSGTRLTVV.

The chain joins TRBV11-2 to TRBJ2-3; no clear D gene. Germline lookup yields CDR1 SGHAT and CDR2 FQNNGV. V lost 5 bases and J 2 bases, leaving 2 bases between the germline ends. CDR3 length equals 11 residues. This chain's CDR3 is CASSHTDTQYF. The CDR3 DNA is TGTGCCAGCAGCCACACAGATACGCAGTATTTT.

This rearrangement joins TRBV2 to TRBJ2-3, with 8 bases aligning to TRBD2. The CDR3 is 16 amino acids. V dropped 6 bases and J dropped 1; count of bases not matched to a gene: 9. Germline CDR1 reads SNHLY; CDR2 reads FYNNEI. Here the CDR3 DNA reads TGTGCCAGCAGATCAGGACTAGCAGGCGGCACAGATACGCAGTATTTT. It encodes CASRSGLAGGTDTQYF.

This chain links TRBV27 with TRBJ1-3; no reliable D call. Trimming removed 2 bases from V and 4 bases from J, with 6 bases in between. The germline V gene has CDR1 MNHEY and CDR2 SMNVEV (reference sequence). CDR3 size: 13 residues. In DNA form, the CDR3 reads TGTGCCAGCAGTTTAAATGGAGGAAACACCATATATTTT. Its translation is CASSLNGGNTIYF.

J is TRBJ1-2 and V is TRBV18, with D uncertain. The CDR3 loop spans 13 amino acids. With 2 bases removed from V and 4 bases from J, the gap between germline ends came to 8 bases. The germline V gene encodes CDR1 KGHSH and CDR2 LQKENI. The CDR3 DNA reads as TGTGCCAGCTCACCAGGTGAGAGCTATGGCTACACCTTC. Amino acid sequence: CASSPGESYGYTF.

The chain combines TRBV14 with TRBJ2-2; unclear D gene. Deletions cut 1 base from V and 2 bases from J, with 2 bases between. The length of the CDR3 is 13 residues. The V gene's germline CDR1 is SGHDN and CDR2 FVKESK. The CDR3 nucleotides read TGTGCCAGCAGCCAAGCCAACACCGGGGAGCTGTTTTTT. Protein sequence: CASSQANTGELFF.

The V and J genes are TRBV27 and TRBJ2-5; D ambiguous. The CDR3 has 14 amino acids. Germline assignment: CDR1 MNHEY and CDR2 SMNVEV (reference sequence). Deletions cut 6 bases from V and 7 bases from J, with 18 bases between. CDR3 region: CASSPGRLSGTQYF. DNA for the CDR3: TGTGCCAGCAGCCCCGGCCGATTGTCGGGGACCCAGTACTTC.

The chain joins TRBV6-1 to TRBJ2-1, with D tentatively TRBD2 (5 bases). Germline V CDR1 and CDR2: MNHNS, SASEGT. V shed 7 bases and J shed 7 bases, with 20 bases lying between them. The CDR3 consists of 15 residues. The DNA for the CDR3 is TGTGCCAGCACCTTACTAGTAGAGTACTGGAATGAGCAGTTCTTC. Its translation is CASTLLVEYWNEQFF.

This chain joins TRBV6-5 and TRBJ2-1; D remains ambiguous. Trimming took 5 bases from V and 8 from J, leaving 19 bases between them. Germline CDR1 MNHEY, CDR2 SVGAGI. The CDR3 extends over 15 amino acids. CDR3 sequence (DNA): TGTGCCAGCAGTGGACGGAACTACCTCCGGGATGAGCAGTTCTTC. Translating it yields CASSGRNYLRDEQFF.

The chain recombines TRBV19 with TRBJ1-1; TRBD1 aligns across 7 bases. This CDR3 region has 14 residues. The V gene's germline CDR1 is LNHDA and CDR2 SQIVND (reference sequence). V shed 5 bases, J shed 1 base, and the junction held 4 bases outside the gene matches. The CDR3, as DNA: TGTGCCAGTAGTGAGGGACAGTCGAACACTGAAGCTTTCTTT. Its translation is CASSEGQSNTEAFF.

The chain couples TRBV14 to TRBJ2-2; no clear D. This CDR3 is built from 13 residues. Germline CDR1 is SGHDN and CDR2 is FVKESK. Trimming took 5 bases from V and 7 from J, leaving 11 bases between them. The CDR3 DNA reads as TGTGCCAGCAGCGTTATTGCTAACGGGGAGCTGTTTTTT. This sequence encodes CASSVIANGELFF.

The genes are TRBV29-1 and TRBJ2-1; D gene ambiguous. Germline CDR1 and CDR2: SQVTM and ANQGSEA. CDR3 length: 13 residues. Between the trimmed V and J ends, which lost 6 bases and 0 bases, there was a span of 9 bases. CDR3 residues: CSVITSSYNEQFF. Here the CDR3 DNA reads TGCAGCGTAATCACAAGCTCCTACAATGAGCAGTTCTTC.

The rearrangement links TRBV30 to TRBJ2-2; 8 bases fit TRBD1. This CDR3 is 15 amino acids long. Trimming cost V 3 bases and J 6 bases; bases outside gene matches: 9. CDR1 GTSNPN and CDR2 SVGIG come from the germline V gene (reference sequence). CDR3 coding DNA: TGTGCCTGGAGCTACGGGGCAGGGGGCCCCGGGGAGCTGTTTTTT. It yields the protein CAWSYGAGGPGELFF.

The CDR3: CAISVGYEQYF. DNA of the CDR3: TGTGCCATCAGTGTGGGATACGAGCAGTACTTC. The V gene is TRBV10-3, the J gene TRBJ2-7; D gene uncertain. This CDR3 is built from 11 residues. In germline, CDR1 is ENHRY, CDR2 SYGVKD. V was pared by 4 bases and J by 4 bases, with 5 bases between.

This rearrangement joins TRBV4-2 to TRBJ1-1; D is ambiguous. Germline V CDR1 and CDR2: LGHNA, YNFKEQ. V lost 5 bases to trimming and J lost 2 bases, with 6 bases between them. The CDR3 totals 12 residues. CDR3 region: CASSVPNTEAFF. The CDR3 DNA sequence: TGTGCCAGCAGCGTTCCTAACACTGAAGCTTTCTTT.

The chain recombines TRBV6-1 with TRBJ2-1; D may be TRBD1 or TRBD2 (6 bases each). The CDR3 sequence is 11 residues long. Germline lookup yields CDR1 MNHNS and CDR2 SASEGT. V lost 7 bases and J lost 13, with 14 bases in between. CDR3 amino acids: CASTGDSRQFF. CDR3 nucleotides: TGTGCCAGCACAGGGGACTCTCGACAGTTCTTC.

V is TRBV12-5 and J is TRBJ2-1; D gene unclear. Germline V lookup: CDR1 LGHNT, CDR2 FRNRAP. The V end was cut by 5 bases, the J end by 0 bases, with 11 bases between. The CDR3 is 15 residues long. CDR3 coding DNA: TGTGCTAGTGGTGATTATACAAGCTCCTACAATGAGCAGTTCTTC. Translation: CASGDYTSSYNEQFF.

J is TRBJ2-5 and V is TRBV7-6; D not certain. The CDR3 length is 17 residues. Deletions cut 3 bases from V and 5 bases from J, with 22 bases between. Germline V CDR1 and CDR2: SGHVS, FNYEAQ. The CDR3 region is CASSFLGVKTNGETQYF. DNA for the CDR3: TGTGCCAGCAGCTTTCTTGGAGTGAAAACCAACGGGGAGACCCAGTACTTC.

The chain combines TRBV6-6 with TRBJ2-7; TRBD2 matches 9 bases. Trimming took 7 bases from V and 1 from J; bases not matched to a gene: 11. CDR3 size: 16 residues. Germline V lookup: CDR1 MNHNY, CDR2 SVGAGI (reference sequence). The CDR3 DNA is TGTGCCAGCACTACAACCACGCGGGGGGGGTCCTACGAGCAGTACTTC. It is translated as CASTTTTRGGSYEQYF.

The CDR3 DNA follows: TGTGCCAGCAGCTGGCGGGAGTGGGAGACCCAGTACTTC. This codes for CASSWREWETQYF. The chain is built from TRBV6-5 and TRBJ2-5; 7 nucleotides line up with TRBD2. CDR3 size: 13 residues. The ends lost 6 bases at V and 5 bases at J; junction bases unmatched: 6. Germline V gene data show CDR1 as MNHEY and CDR2 as SVGAGI.

The genes are TRBV15 and TRBJ2-7, with D tentatively TRBD2 (6 bases). The CDR3 loop spans 13 amino acids. Looked up from germline, CDR1 is LNHNV and CDR2 is YYDKDF (reference sequence). V lost 1 base and J 6 bases, leaving 10 bases between the germline ends. The CDR3 sequence is CATSRVGGIEQYF. The CDR3 region has the DNA TGTGCCACCAGCAGAGTAGGAGGGATCGAGCAGTACTTC.

The genes are TRBV7-6 and TRBJ2-3; 15 bases map to TRBD2. This CDR3 has 19 amino acids. Per germline, CDR1 SGHVS and CDR2 FNYEAQ. The V and J ends lost 4 bases and 4 bases, in that order; junction bases with no gene match: 12. The CDR3 here is CASSWGGRTSGRAADTQYF. The CDR3 DNA reads TGTGCCAGCAGCTGGGGGGGCCGGACTAGCGGGAGGGCCGCAGATACGCAGTATTTT.